This T cell receptor (beta chain) was obtained from a study of T cell changes during pregnancy in multiple sclerosis. Measured with immunoSEQ multiplex PCR; TCRdb has only the in-frame clones, and not every one. Here the sample spans about 79,000 clones, about nine tenths being singletons. Germline V gene sequence: CDR1 MNHNY, CDR2 SVGAGI (reference sequence). The CDR3 has 15 amino acids. V lost 6 bases, J lost 1 base, and 13 bases lay in between. Sample: CD4+ T cells from peripheral blood mononuclear cells, taken in the second trimester of pregnancy. The receptor was derived from a female donor with multiple sclerosis, enrolled in a pregnancy study. V usage is TRBV6-6 and J usage is TRBJ1-3; possible D gene TRBD1, 5 bases. This CDR3 reads CASSPLRESGNTIYF. The CDR3 DNA follows: TGTGCCAGCAGCCCACTCAGGGAATCTGGAAACACCATATATTTT.